These T cell receptor beta chains were read from a single sample in a study of tumor-infiltrating lymphocytes in primary liver carcinoma. TCRdb independently ran MiXCR on the multiplex PCR reads; one entry per CDR3 protein. Among about 320,000 distinct CDR3 sequences, 58% were seen once, and the ten largest hold about 15%. Source material: peripheral blood. The source of these receptors is a woman aged 25 to 39 with primary liver carcinoma and hepatitis B virus infection. Each CDR3 is given with its conserved first and last residue. D genes are given only for firm matches. Clone size is given for some rows only: seen once, a few or many times, or a class if the clone is expanded.

D gene	clone size	J gene	V gene	CDR3 DNA	CDR3 protein
NA	many	TRBJ2-1	TRBV7-9	TGTGCCAGCAGCTTCATGGGGGTCTACAATGAGCAGTTCTTC	CASSFMGVYNEQFF
NA	few	TRBJ1-4	TRBV7-9	TGTGCCAGCAGCCAGGACGGTCGGGGCCCTAATGAAAAACTGTTTTTT	CASSQDGRGPNEKLFF
TRBD1	once	TRBJ2-3	TRBV4-1	TGCGCCAGCAGCCATGTGACAGGGGGCATAACAGATACGCAGTATTTT	CASSHVTGGITDTQYF
TRBD2	NA	TRBJ2-7	TRBV5-4	TGTGCCAACAGCCGGACCCTAGCGGGAGTACCCTACGAGCAGTACTTC	CANSRTLAGVPYEQYF
NA	NA	TRBJ2-7	TRBV11-2	TGTGCCAGGAGCTTTCGCCGGGGCACTACCTACGAGCAGTACTTC	CARSFRRGTTYEQYF
NA	NA	TRBJ1-5	TRBV5-5	TGTGCCAGCAGCCACTATAGCAATCAGCCCCAGCATTTT	CASSHYSNQPQHF
TRBD1	NA	TRBJ1-6	TRBV6-6	TGTACCAGCAGTTTGGACAGGGTGGGATCACCCCTCCACTTT	CTSSLDRVGSPLHF
NA	few	TRBJ2-3	TRBV6-1	TGTGCCACCAGTGCCGAAGCTACAGATACGCAGTATTTT	CATSAEATDTQYF
NA	NA	TRBJ1-1	TRBV6-5	TGTGCCAACAGTTACTCGATGGGAGAAGTGAACACTGAAGCTTTCTTT	CANSYSMGEVNTEAFF
NA	NA	TRBJ1-2	TRBV6-5	TGTGCCAGCAGTCCCGACCGACTAGACGGCTACACCTTC	CASSPDRLDGYTF
TRBD2	NA	TRBJ2-5	TRBV11-2	TGTGCCAGCAGCCCCGCGGCGGGAGTGGCAGAGACCCTGTACTTC	CASSPAAGVAETLYF
NA	many	TRBJ2-1	TRBV6-5	TGTGCCAGCAACGAACCGGGACGCTCCTACAATGAGCAGTTCTTC	CASNEPGRSYNEQFF
NA	medium-sized	TRBJ2-5	TRBV11-2	TGTGCCAGCAGTCTAGGCTACGGACAAGAGACCCAGTACTTC	CASSLGYGQETQYF
TRBD1	NA	TRBJ2-5	TRBV12-3/TRBV12-4	TGTGCCAGCAGTTTTCGTACAGGGGGAACACAAGAGACCCAACACTTC	CASSFRTGGTQETQHF
NA	NA	TRBJ2-7	TRBV7-9	TGTGCCAGTAGCCGAAACAGGGTAGGGGACTACGAGCAGTACTTC	CASSRNRVGDYEQYF
NA	few	TRBJ2-7	TRBV6-5	TGTGCCAGCAGTTACTCTTCCAAGACCGGAGCCATGGCCTCCTACGAGCAGTACTTC	CASSYSSKTGAMASYEQYF
NA	NA	TRBJ2-6	TRBV12-3/TRBV12-4	TGTGCCAGCACATCGAGCTCTGGGGCCAACGTCCTGACTTTC	CASTSSSGANVLTF
TRBD1	NA	TRBJ2-7	TRBV6-7	TGTGCCAGCAGTTACATGCTGTTCCGGGACAGGGTATTGTACGAGCAGTACTTC	CASSYMLFRDRVLYEQYF
NA	few	TRBJ1-5	TRBV28	TGTGCCAGCAGTTTATCGAGGACAGTCAATCAGCCCCAGCATTTT	CASSLSRTVNQPQHF
NA	NA	TRBJ2-7	TRBV4-2	TGTGCCAGCAGCCAAGACGGAAGCTTTGGGGCTATTACCTACGAGCAGTACTTC	CASSQDGSFGAITYEQYF
NA	NA	TRBJ2-3	TRBV6-1	TGTGCCAGCAGTGGAGGAGATACGCAGTATTTT	CASSGGDTQYF
TRBD1	NA	TRBJ1-1	TRBV6-2/TRBV6-3	TGTGCCAGCAGTTACTTCGGGACAGGGACTGAAGCTTTCTTT	CASSYFGTGTEAFF
TRBD2	NA	TRBJ2-5	TRBV12-3/TRBV12-4	TGTGCCAGCAGTTTAAGTAGCGGGAGGGAGACCCAGTACTTC	CASSLSSGRETQYF
NA	few	TRBJ2-1	TRBV13	TGTGCCAGCAGCTTCTTATCGTCACCCTACAATGAGCAGTTCTTC	CASSFLSSPYNEQFF
TRBD2	NA	TRBJ2-5	TRBV11-2	TGTGCCAGCAGCGATCAAACGGGACTAGCGGGAGGAGAGACCCAGTACTTC	CASSDQTGLAGGETQYF
NA	NA	TRBJ2-2	TRBV30	TGTGCCTGGAGTGTAGGGAACACCGGGGAGCTGTTTTTT	CAWSVGNTGELFF
NA	NA	TRBJ2-1	TRBV29-1	TGCAGCGTTGACCTGACATGGAGAAATGAGCAGTTCTTC	CSVDLTWRNEQFF
NA	NA	TRBJ2-3	TRBV11-2	TGTGCCAGGAGTATCTCAGGCACAGATACGCAGTATTTT	CARSISGTDTQYF
NA	once	TRBJ1-4	TRBV6-6	TGTGCCAGCGCTACCCGGGGCCAGAGATTT	CASATRGQRF
NA	NA	TRBJ1-2	TRBV4-1	TGCGCCAGCAGCCAAGTGCCCCAGGGCGGAACTAACTATGGCTACACCTTC	CASSQVPQGGTNYGYTF